This paragraph reports one TCR beta chain. This sample is part of a study of T cells in localized non-small cell lung cancer. Generated by immunoSEQ multiplex PCR, the TCRdb table keeps only in-frame clones and is missing some. The data contain 65,000 to 80,000 clones, about 88% of them singletons. The V segment lost 0 bases and the J segment 4 bases; nucleotides outside the gene matches: 6. CDR3 size: 17 residues. Germline assignment: CDR1 SGHTA and CDR2 FQGNSA. V usage is TRBV7-2 and J usage is TRBJ2-5, with TRBD2 matching over 12 bases. The sample was peripheral blood, taken before any cancer treatment. The clonotype was recovered from a female donor of 60 years or more with stage I lung adenocarcinoma. The CDR3 DNA follows: TGTGCCAGCAGCTTAGCGCCTAGCGGGGGGGCCGGAGAGACCCAGTACTTC. Residues: CASSLAPSGGAGETQYF.